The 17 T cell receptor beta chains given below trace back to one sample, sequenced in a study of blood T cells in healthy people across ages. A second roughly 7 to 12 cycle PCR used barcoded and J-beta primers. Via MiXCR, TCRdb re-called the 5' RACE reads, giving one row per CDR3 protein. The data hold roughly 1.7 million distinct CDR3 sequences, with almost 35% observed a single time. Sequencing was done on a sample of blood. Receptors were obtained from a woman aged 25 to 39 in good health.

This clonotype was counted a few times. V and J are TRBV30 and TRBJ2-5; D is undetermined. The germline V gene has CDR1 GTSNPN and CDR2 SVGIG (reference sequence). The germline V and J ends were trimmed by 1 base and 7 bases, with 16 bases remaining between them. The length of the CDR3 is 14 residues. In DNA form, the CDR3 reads TGTGCCTGGAGTGCCGCGACTCTATCCGGGACCCAGTACTTC. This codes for CAWSAATLSGTQYF.

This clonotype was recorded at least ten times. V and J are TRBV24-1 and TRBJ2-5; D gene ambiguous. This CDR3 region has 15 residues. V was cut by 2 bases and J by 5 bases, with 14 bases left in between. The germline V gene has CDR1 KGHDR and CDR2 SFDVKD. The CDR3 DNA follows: TGTGCCACCAGTGATTCTACCCGTCCCGGGGAGACCCAGTACTTC. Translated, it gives CATSDSTRPGETQYF.

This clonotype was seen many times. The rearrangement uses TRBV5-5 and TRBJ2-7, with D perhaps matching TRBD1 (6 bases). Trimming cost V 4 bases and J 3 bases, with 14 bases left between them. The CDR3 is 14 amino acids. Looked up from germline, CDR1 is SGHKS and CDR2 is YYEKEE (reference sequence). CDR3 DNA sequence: TGTGCCAGCAGCCTAGGACAGATAGGCTACGAGCAGTACTTC. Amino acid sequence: CASSLGQIGYEQYF.

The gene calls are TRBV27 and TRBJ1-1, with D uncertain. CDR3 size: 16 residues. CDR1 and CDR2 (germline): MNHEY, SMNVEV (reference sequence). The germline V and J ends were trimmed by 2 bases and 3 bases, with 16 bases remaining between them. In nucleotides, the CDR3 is TGTGCCAGCAGTTTACTGTCGGCACCCGCGGACACTGAAGCTTTCTTT. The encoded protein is CASSLLSAPADTEAFF.

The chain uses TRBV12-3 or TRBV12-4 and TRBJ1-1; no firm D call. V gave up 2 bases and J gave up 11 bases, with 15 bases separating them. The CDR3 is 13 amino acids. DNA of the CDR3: TGTGCCAGCAGTTTACCAACCGTGGGGTCCGCTTTCTTT. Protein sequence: CASSLPTVGSAFF.

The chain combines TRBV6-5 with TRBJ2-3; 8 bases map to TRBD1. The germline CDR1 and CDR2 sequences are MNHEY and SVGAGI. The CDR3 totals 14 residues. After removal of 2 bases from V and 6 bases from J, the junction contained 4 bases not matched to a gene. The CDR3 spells CASSYTGGRDTQYF. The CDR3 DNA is TGTGCCAGCAGTTACACAGGGGGTAGGGATACGCAGTATTTT.

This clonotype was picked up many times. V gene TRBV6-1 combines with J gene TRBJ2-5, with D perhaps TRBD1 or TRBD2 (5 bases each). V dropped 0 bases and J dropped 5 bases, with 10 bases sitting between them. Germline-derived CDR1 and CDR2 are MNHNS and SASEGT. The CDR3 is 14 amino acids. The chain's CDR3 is CASSEAGVQETQYF. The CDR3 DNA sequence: TGTGCCAGCAGTGAAGCGGGGGTGCAGGAGACCCAGTACTTC.

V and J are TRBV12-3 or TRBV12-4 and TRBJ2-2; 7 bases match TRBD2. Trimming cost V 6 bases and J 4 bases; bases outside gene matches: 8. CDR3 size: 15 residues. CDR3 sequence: CASSGRLAPTGELFF. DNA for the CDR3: TGTGCCAGCAGCGGGAGGCTAGCGCCCACCGGGGAGCTGTTTTTT.

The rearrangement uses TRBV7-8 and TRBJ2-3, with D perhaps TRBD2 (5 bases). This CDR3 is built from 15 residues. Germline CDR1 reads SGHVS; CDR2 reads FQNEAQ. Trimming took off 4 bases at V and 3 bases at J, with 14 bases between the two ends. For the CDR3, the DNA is TGTGCCAGCAGCTGGGGTGGGGAGACGACAGATACGCAGTATTTT. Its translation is CASSWGGETTDTQYF. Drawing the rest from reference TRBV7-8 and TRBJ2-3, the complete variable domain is GAGVSQSPRYKVAKRGQDVALRCDPISGHVSLFWYQQALGQGPEFLTYFQNEAQLDKSGLPSDRFFAERPEGSVSTLKIQRTQQEDSAVYLCASSWGGETTDTQYFGPGTRLTVL.

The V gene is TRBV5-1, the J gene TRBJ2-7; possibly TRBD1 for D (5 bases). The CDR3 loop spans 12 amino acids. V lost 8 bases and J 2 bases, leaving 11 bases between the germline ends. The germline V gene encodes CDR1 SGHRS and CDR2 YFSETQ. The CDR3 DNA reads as TGCGCCAGGACCCGACAGACCTACGAGCAGTACTTC. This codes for CARTRQTYEQYF.

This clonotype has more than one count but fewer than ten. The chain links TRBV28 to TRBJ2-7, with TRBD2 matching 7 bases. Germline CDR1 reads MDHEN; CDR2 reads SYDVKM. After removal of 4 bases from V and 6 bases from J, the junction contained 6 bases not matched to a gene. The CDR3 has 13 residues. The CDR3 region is CASSWGGLGEQYF. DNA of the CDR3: TGTGCCAGCAGTTGGGGGGGGTTAGGCGAGCAGTACTTC. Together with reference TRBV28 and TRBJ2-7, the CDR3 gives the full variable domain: DVKVTQSSRYLVKRTGEKVFLECVQDMDHENMFWYRQDPGLGLRLIYFSYDVKMKEKGDIPEGYSVSREKKERFSLILESASTNQTSMYLCASSWGGLGEQYFGPGTRLTVT.

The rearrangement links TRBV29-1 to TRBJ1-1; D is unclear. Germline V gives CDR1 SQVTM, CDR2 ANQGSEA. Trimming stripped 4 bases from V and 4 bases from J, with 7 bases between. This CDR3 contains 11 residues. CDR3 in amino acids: CSVGRSTEAFF. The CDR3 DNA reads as TGCAGCGTTGGGAGAAGCACTGAAGCTTTCTTT.

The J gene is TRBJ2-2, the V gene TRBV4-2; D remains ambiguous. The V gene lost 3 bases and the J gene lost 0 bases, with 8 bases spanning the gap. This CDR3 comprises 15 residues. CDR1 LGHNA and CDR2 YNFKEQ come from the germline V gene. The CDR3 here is CASSQSGSNTGELFF. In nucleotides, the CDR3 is TGTGCCAGCAGCCAGTCGGGTTCGAACACCGGGGAGCTGTTTTTT.

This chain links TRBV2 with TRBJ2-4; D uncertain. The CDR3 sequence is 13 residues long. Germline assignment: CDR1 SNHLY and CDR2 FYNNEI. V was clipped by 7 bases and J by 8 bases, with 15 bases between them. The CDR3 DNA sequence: TGTGCCAGCATCTCGGTTGGAGAGGACATTCAGTACTTC. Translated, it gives CASISVGEDIQYF.

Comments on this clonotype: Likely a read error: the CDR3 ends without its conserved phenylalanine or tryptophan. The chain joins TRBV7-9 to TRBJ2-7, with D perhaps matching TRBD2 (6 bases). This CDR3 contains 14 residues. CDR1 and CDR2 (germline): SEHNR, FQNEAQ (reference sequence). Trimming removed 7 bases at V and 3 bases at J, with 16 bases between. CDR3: CASTSPWRDYEQYC. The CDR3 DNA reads TGTGCCAGCACCAGTCCCTGGCGGGACTACGAGCAGTACTGC.

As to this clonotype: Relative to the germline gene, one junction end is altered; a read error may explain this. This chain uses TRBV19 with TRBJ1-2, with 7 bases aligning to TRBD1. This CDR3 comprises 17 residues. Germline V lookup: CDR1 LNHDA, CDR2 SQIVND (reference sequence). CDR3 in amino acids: CTRGNPGQRTIVYGYTF. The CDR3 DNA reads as TGTACCAGAGGGAACCCGGGACAGCGTACAATAGTATATGGCTACACCTTC.

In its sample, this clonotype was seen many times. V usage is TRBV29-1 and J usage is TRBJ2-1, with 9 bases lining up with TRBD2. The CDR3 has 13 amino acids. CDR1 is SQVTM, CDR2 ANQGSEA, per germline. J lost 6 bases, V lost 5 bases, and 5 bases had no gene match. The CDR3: CSVPGLATNEQFF. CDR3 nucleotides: TGCAGCGTTCCGGGACTAGCAACCAATGAGCAGTTCTTC.